This is a list of T cell receptor beta chains from one sample in a study of tumor-infiltrating lymphocytes in glioblastoma multiforme. TCRdb analysed the multiplex PCR reads with MiXCR anew, one entry per CDR3 protein. This table holds around 15,000 distinct CDR3 sequences, under 85% found once. Sequenced: brain tumor tissue. These receptor sequences come from a male donor with glioblastoma. CDR3s include the opening cysteine and the closing phenylalanine or tryptophan. A D gene is named only where the DNA matches it firmly. Size is stated for part of the rows, as once, few or many counts, or as a class when the clone is expanded.

clone_size | j_call | v_call | d_call | cdr3_aa | cdr3_nt
many | TRBJ2-5 | TRBV18 | TRBD1 | CASRGTGEETQYF | TGTGCCAGCCGAGGGACAGGTGAAGAGACCCAGTACTTC
- | TRBJ2-3 | TRBV20-1 | - | CSAKQGRGGVTDTQYF | TGCAGTGCTAAGCAAGGGAGAGGTGGTGTCACAGATACGCAGTATTTT
- | TRBJ2-3 | TRBV4-2 | TRBD2 | CASSLDQAGGPTDTQYF | TGTGCCAGCAGCCTAGATCAAGCGGGAGGACCTACAGATACGCAGTATTTT
- | TRBJ2-3 | TRBV12-3/TRBV12-4 | TRBD1 | CASNWGTVDTQYF | TGTGCCAGCAACTGGGGGACAGTAGATACGCAGTATTTT
once | TRBJ2-1 | TRBV11-3 | - | CASTKDGGNEQFF | TGTGCCAGCACCAAAGACGGGGGCAATGAGCAGTTCTTC
few | TRBJ2-6 | TRBV11-3 | - | CASSLEGWRGANVLTF | TGTGCCAGCAGCTTAGAGGGGTGGCGAGGGGCCAACGTCCTGACTTTC
- | TRBJ2-1 | TRBV2 | - | CASKKGGTDNGQFF | TGTGCCAGCAAAAAAGGGGGGACTGACAATGGGCAGTTCTTC
once | TRBJ2-2 | TRBV4-3 | - | CASSEDSNTGVLFF | TGCGCCAGCAGCGAGGACAGTAACACCGGGGTGCTGTTTTTT
many | TRBJ2-7 | TRBV5-1 | - | CASSLGVGGGLGEQYF | TGCGCCAGCAGCTTGGGGGTCGGAGGGGGCTTGGGCGAGCAGTACTTC
- | TRBJ2-7 | TRBV11-2 | - | CASRLGTLRGQYF | TGTGCCAGCAGGTTAGGGACCCTCAGAGGGCAGTACTTC
- | TRBJ2-1 | TRBV30 | - | CALSPPGGRYNEQLF | TGTGCCTTGAGTCCCCCCGGGGGCAGATACAATGAGCAGCTCTTC
many | TRBJ1-2 | TRBV2 | - | CASSSISESYGYTF | TGTGCCAGCAGTTCGATATCGGAGAGCTATGGCTACACCTTC
- | TRBJ2-7 | TRBV11-2 | TRBD1 | CASSLDRVYEQYF | TGTGCCAGCAGCCTGGACAGGGTTTACGAGCAGTACTTC
- | TRBJ2-1 | TRBV11-2 | - | CASSLDRETTNEHFF | TGTGCCAGCAGCTTAGATCGGGAGACCACCAATGAGCACTTCTTC
once | TRBJ2-1 | TRBV7-3 | - | CASSLQGGSGWDEQFF | TGTGCCAGCAGCTTACAGGGGGGTAGCGGGTGGGATGAGCAGTTCTTC
- | TRBJ1-2 | TRBV11-2 | - | CANGEDRVRGYTF | TGTGCCAACGGGGAGGACAGAGTCCGAGGCTACACCTTC
- | TRBJ1-4 | TRBV6-6 | - | CASSSPRERGVDEKLFF | TGTGCCAGCAGTTCCCCCAGGGAAAGGGGAGTGGATGAAAAACTGTTTTTT
- | TRBJ2-7 | TRBV20-1 | TRBD2 | CSARGLAGVYKQYF | TGCAGTGCTAGGGGACTAGCGGGAGTTTACAAGCAGTACTTC
- | TRBJ2-1 | TRBV7-3 | - | CARLSGVRSYNEQFF | TGTGCCAGGCTCTCAGGGGTGCGCTCCTACAATGAGCAGTTCTTC
once | TRBJ2-1 | TRBV11-2 | TRBD1 | CASSFSGTGAYNEQFF | TGTGCCAGCAGCTTCTCCGGGACAGGCGCCTACAATGAGCAGTTCTTC
- | TRBJ2-3 | TRBV11-3 | TRBD1 | CASSQGATTRYF | TGTGCCAGTTCACAGGGGGCGACTACGCGGTATTTT
few | TRBJ2-1 | TRBV12-3/TRBV12-4 | - | CASSLGLLNEQFF | TGTGCCAGCAGTTTAGGACTGCTCAATGAGCAGTTCTTC
once | TRBJ2-7 | TRBV14 | TRBD1 | CSTGQGVVGYEQYF | TGCTCCACCGGACAGGGGGTTGTCGGCTACGAGCAGTACTTC
many | TRBJ1-4 | TRBV11-2 | - | CASSLLGATNEKLFF | TGTGCCAGCAGCTTACTAGGGGCGACTAATGAAAAACTGTTTTTT
- | TRBJ2-3 | TRBV20-1 | - | CSASPGAADSQYF | TGCAGTGCTAGCCCGGGAGCTGCAGATTCGCAGTATTTT
- | TRBJ2-1 | TRBV6-6 | - | CASISHMRDNEQFF | TGTGCCAGCATATCTCATATGCGGGACAATGAGCAGTTCTTC
- | TRBJ2-5 | TRBV11-3 | TRBD2 | CASSSRTSGSETQYF | TGTGCCAGCAGCTCGCGGACTAGCGGGAGTGAGACCCAGTACTTC
- | TRBJ2-7 | TRBV20-1 | - | CRPQTGDVAYF | TGCAGACCTCAGACTGGGGATGTTGCGTACTTC
medium-sized | TRBJ2-5 | TRBV12-3/TRBV12-4 | - | CASRGLGGPQYF | TGTGCCAGCAGAGGCTTAGGAGGGCCCCAGTACTTC
- | TRBJ2-5 | TRBV11-2 | TRBD1 | CASSSTTDRALLVETQYF | TGTGCAAGCAGTTCGACCACCGACAGGGCGCTTTTGGTGGAGACCCAATACTTC
- | TRBJ1-5 | TRBV20-1 | - | CSARDRRQGNQPQHF | TGCAGTGCTAGAGATCGTCGACAGGGCAATCAGCCCCAGCATTTT
- | TRBJ2-7 | TRBV11-3 | - | CASSLDTGSSYEQYF | TGTGCCAGCAGCTTAGATACCGGGAGCTCCTACGAGCAGTACTTC
- | TRBJ1-6 | TRBV30 | - | CAWKRGSDSPLHF | TGTGCCTGGAAAAGGGGAAGTGATTCACCCCTCCACTTT
few | TRBJ2-5 | TRBV12-3/TRBV12-4 | - | CASSPETGRETQYF | TGTGCCAGCAGTCCCGAGACAGGCCGAGAGACCCAGTACTTC
- | TRBJ2-5 | TRBV6-6 | - | CASNRNQETQYF | TGTGCCAGCAACAGGAACCAAGAGACCCAGTACTTC
once | TRBJ2-2 | TRBV11-1 | TRBD2 | CASSFRTSGSTGELFF | TGTGCCAGCAGCTTCCGGACTAGCGGGAGCACCGGGGAGCTGTTTTTT
once | TRBJ2-3 | TRBV11-2 | - | CASPGGHSNTNTQYF | TGTGCCAGCCCCGGGGGGCACAGCAACACAAATACGCAGTATTTC
- | TRBJ1-6 | TRBV5-8 | - | CARSFLGGGSTLHF | TGTGCCAGAAGCTTCTTGGGCGGGGGTTCAACCCTCCACTTT
medium-sized | TRBJ1-6 | TRBV7-8 | - | CASSLGGADNSPLHF | TGTGCCAGCAGCTTAGGAGGGGCCGATAATTCACCCCTCCACTTT
- | TRBJ2-7 | TRBV11-3 | TRBD2 | CASSGYDGGSAEQYF | TGTGCCAGCAGCGGCTACGACGGCGGGAGTGCCGAGCAGTACTTC
once | TRBJ2-2 | TRBV12-3/TRBV12-4 | - | CASSFQAGGTGELFF | TGTGCCAGCAGTTTTCAGGCAGGGGGGACCGGGGAGCTGTTTTTT
many | TRBJ2-2 | TRBV6-1 | TRBD2 | CASRGTSGRADTGELFF | TGTGCCAGCAGAGGGACTAGCGGGAGGGCCGACACCGGGGAGCTGTTTTTT
- | TRBJ2-7 | TRBV20-1 | TRBD2 | CSVRVLAGVHKQYF | TGCAGTGTTAGGGTACTAGCGGGAGTTCACAAGCAGTACTTC
- | TRBJ2-1 | TRBV6-6 | TRBD1 | CASSSPDRGHEQFF | TGTGCCAGCAGTTCCCCCGACAGGGGTCATGAGCAGTTCTTC
- | TRBJ2-3 | TRBV11-1 | - | CASSSDRVGSTDTQYF | TGTGCCAGCAGCTCCGATCGGGTGGGTAGCACAGATACGCAGTATTTT
- | TRBJ2-7 | TRBV11-2 | - | CASSPFGGREQYF | TGTGCCAGCAGCCCCTTCGGGGGAAGGGAGCAGTACTTC
- | TRBJ2-1 | TRBV11-2 | - | CASSSGGEQFF | TGTGCCAGCAGCTCAGGAGGTGAGCAGTTCTTC
- | TRBJ2-5 | TRBV3-1 | - | CASSRQETQYF | TGTGCCAGCAGCCGACAAGAGACCCAGTACTTC
- | TRBJ2-7 | TRBV11-2 | - | CVSSLRVISEQYF | TGTGTCAGTAGCTTAAGGGTTATCTCCGAGCAGTATTTC
- | TRBJ2-3 | TRBV11-2 | TRBD2 | CASNLLAGEDTHYF | TGTGCCAGCAACTTACTAGCGGGTGAAGATACGCACTATTTT
- | TRBJ1-1 | TRBV6-6 | - | CASSYQSTEAFF | TGTGCCAGCAGTTACCAGAGTACTGAAGCTTTCTTT
- | TRBJ2-1 | TRBV29-1 | TRBD2 | CSVRDYSPEQFF | TGCAGCGTCCGGGACTACTCCCCCGAGCAGTTCTTC
- | TRBJ1-1 | TRBV5-5 | - | CASSVEQVGAFF | TGTGCCAGCAGCGTAGAACAGGTTGGCGCTTTCTTT
- | TRBJ2-1 | TRBV11-2 | - | CAGSIAPLRVNERFF | TGTGCCGGCAGCATAGCCCCCCTCAGGGTCAATGAGCGGTTCTTC
- | TRBJ1-4 | TRBV20-1 | - | CSPRDEDEELFF | TGCAGTCCTAGAGATGAGGATGAAGAGCTGTTTTTT